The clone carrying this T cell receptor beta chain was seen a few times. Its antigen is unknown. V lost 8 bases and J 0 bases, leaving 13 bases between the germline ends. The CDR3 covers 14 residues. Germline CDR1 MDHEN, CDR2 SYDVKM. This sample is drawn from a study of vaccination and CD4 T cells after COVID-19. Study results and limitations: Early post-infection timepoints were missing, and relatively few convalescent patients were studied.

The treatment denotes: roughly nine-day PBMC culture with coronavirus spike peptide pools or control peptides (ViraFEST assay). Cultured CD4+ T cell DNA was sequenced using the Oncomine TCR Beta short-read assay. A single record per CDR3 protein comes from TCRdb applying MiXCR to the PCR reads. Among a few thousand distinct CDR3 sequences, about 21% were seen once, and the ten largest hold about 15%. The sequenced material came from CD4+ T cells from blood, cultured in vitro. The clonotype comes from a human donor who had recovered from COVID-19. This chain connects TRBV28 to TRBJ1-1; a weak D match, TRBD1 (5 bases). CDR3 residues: CASDRQLMNTEAFF. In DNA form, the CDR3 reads TGTGCCAGCGACAGACAGTTAATGAACACTGAAGCTTTCTTT.